This passage covers 12 T cell receptor beta chains from one sample sequenced in a study of T cells after yellow fever vaccination. Each CDR3 protein gets one entry after TCRdb re-called the 5' RACE reads with MiXCR. The table records some 390,000 distinct CDR3 sequences, around 6.4% of them present only once. The source material was PBMCs, sampled 5 days after the yellow fever booster vaccination. The source of these receptors is a man aged 25 to 40 who received the YFV17D yellow fever vaccine.

The V gene is TRBV6-2 or TRBV6-3, the J gene TRBJ2-7; D not certain. The CDR3 has 11 residues. Germline-derived CDR1 and CDR2 are MNHEY and SVGEGT. Trimming left V 7 bases short and J 6 bases short, with 10 bases between. The CDR3 sequence: CASNIGAEQYF. The CDR3 DNA reads as TGTGCCAGCAATATCGGAGCCGAGCAGTACTTC.

This clonotype was counted many times. An end of the junction differs from the germline gene, which may be a read error. This chain joins TRBV5-1 and TRBJ2-2, with TRBD1 matching 7 bases. CDR1 and CDR2 from the germline V gene are SGHRS and YFSETQ. This CDR3 has 14 residues. The CDR3 sequence: CASSLDRVTGELFF. The CDR3 region has the DNA TGTGCCAGCAGCTTAGACAGGGTAACCGGGGAGCTGTTTTTT.

This clonotype was seen many times. This sequence joins TRBV12-3 or TRBV12-4 and TRBJ1-1; a possible D gene is TRBD1 (6 bases). The CDR3 is 14 residues long. Deletions cut 6 bases from V and 5 bases from J, with 16 bases between. The chain's CDR3 is CASRPGGAGTEAFF. The CDR3 DNA sequence: TGTGCCAGCAGGCCCGGGGGCGCGGGAACTGAAGCTTTCTTT.

This clonotype was seen a handful of times. This chain joins TRBV29-1 and TRBJ2-7; TRBD2 matches 8 bases. The trim removed 5 bases at V and 2 bases at J, leaving 11 bases unmatched. Looked up from germline, CDR1 is SQVTM and CDR2 is ANQGSEA. This CDR3 is built from 15 residues. The CDR3 loop reads CSVSGPAGEPYEQYF. CDR3 in DNA: TGCAGCGTTTCCGGGCCAGCGGGAGAACCCTACGAGCAGTACTTC.

At least ten counts were recorded for this clonotype. The J gene is TRBJ1-5, the V gene TRBV12-3 or TRBV12-4, with D possibly being TRBD1 (5 bases). Trimming left V 2 bases short and J 5 bases short, with 10 bases between. The CDR3 is 14 residues long. DNA of the CDR3: TGTGCCAGCAGTTTACGTCGCAGGGATCAGCCCCAGCATTTT. As protein: CASSLRRRDQPQHF.

This clonotype occurred many times. This rearrangement joins TRBV5-1 to TRBJ2-1; 9 bases align to TRBD1. V lost 4 bases to trimming and J lost 8 bases; unmatched junction nucleotides: 7. Germline V gene sequence: CDR1 SGHRS, CDR2 YFSETQ. The CDR3 is made up of 14 amino acids. In DNA, the CDR3 is TGCGCCAGCAGCCTGCGGGACAGGGTCCATGAGCAGTTCTTC. Translated: CASSLRDRVHEQFF.

This clonotype was picked up a small number of times. The gene calls are TRBV20-1 and TRBJ2-7; the match to TRBD2 covers 11 bases. This CDR3 spans 15 amino acids. Germline values: CDR1 DFQATT, CDR2 SNEGSKA (reference sequence). Trimming removed 4 bases from V and 4 bases from J; junction bases left unmatched: 9. CDR3 nucleotide sequence: TGCAGTGCTAACCGCGGACTAGCGGGTAGTTACGAGCAGTACTTC. It codes for CSANRGLAGSYEQYF.

This chain links TRBV28 with TRBJ2-2, with 8 bases fitting TRBD2. CDR3 size: 16 residues. Germline V lookup: CDR1 MDHEN, CDR2 SYDVKM. J was trimmed by 6 bases and V by 3 bases; bases with no gene match: 9. The CDR3 loop is CASSFPGRALPGELFF. In nucleotides, the CDR3 is TGTGCCAGCAGTTTCCCCGGGAGGGCCCTCCCCGGGGAGCTGTTTTTT.

This clonotype was seen a few times. The genes are TRBV20-1 and TRBJ2-7, with 10 bases fitting TRBD2. The CDR3 spans 15 residues. The germline CDR1 and CDR2 sequences are DFQATT and SNEGSKA (reference sequence). V shed 6 bases, J shed 2 bases, and the junction held 10 bases outside the gene matches. The CDR3 nucleotides read TGCAGTGCAACTCCACCTAGCGGGAGTACCTACGAGCAGTACTTC. As protein: CSATPPSGSTYEQYF.

Turning to this clonotype: A read error may be the cause here, since a much bigger clone is one base away. The J gene is TRBJ2-1, the V gene TRBV18; tentatively, D is TRBD1 or TRBD2 (5 bases each). The CDR3 covers 15 residues. From germline, CDR1 is KGHSH and CDR2 LQKENI. CDR3 coding DNA: TGTGCCAGCTCATCATCGAGAGGGACCTACAATGGGCAGTTCTTC. This gives the protein CASSSSRGTYNGQFF.

J is TRBJ2-1 and V is TRBV7-2, with 9 bases fitting TRBD2. Germline CDR1 is SGHTA and CDR2 is FQGNSA. V was clipped by 5 bases and J by 15 bases; unmatched bases: 8. The CDR3 totals 12 residues. This CDR3 is CASSPSGRRAFF. The CDR3 nucleotides are TGTGCCAGCAGCCCCAGCGGGAGGAGGGCGTTCTTC.

The chain links TRBV5-1 to TRBJ1-5, with D unclear. The ends were cut back, 0 bases at V and 7 bases at J, with 8 bases in the middle. Looked up from germline, CDR1 is SGHRS and CDR2 is YFSETQ. There are 13 residues in the CDR3. CDR3 residues: CASSLGYEQPQHF. As DNA, the CDR3 is TGCGCCAGCAGCTTGGGTTACGAGCAGCCCCAGCATTTT.